Below are 3 T cell receptor beta chains sequenced from a single sample in a study of technical replicates of blood from a handful of donors. Profiling relied on immunoSEQ multiplex PCR, and the TCRdb table lists in-frame clones only, not all of them. This sample has approximately 94,000 clones, with about 96% found just once. Sequenced material: T cells isolated from PBMCs. The receptors derive from a human donor in good health.

The chain is built from TRBV27 and TRBJ2-7; perhaps TRBD2 as D (7 bases). Trimming took off 3 bases at V and 1 base at J, with 16 bases between the two ends. Germline CDR1 and CDR2: MNHEY and SMNVEV (reference sequence). This CDR3 spans 16 amino acids. The CDR3 reads CASSFLRGASSYEQYF. The CDR3 DNA sequence: TGTGCCAGCAGTTTCCTTCGGGGGGCTTCGTCCTACGAGCAGTACTTC.

V gene TRBV19 combines with J gene TRBJ2-1, with a tentative D call TRBD2 (6 bases). CDR1 and CDR2 (germline): LNHDA, SQIVND (reference sequence). This CDR3 has 19 amino acids. Trimming pared 4 bases from V and 1 base from J, leaving 23 bases between. CDR3 nucleotides: TGTGCCAGTAGTACCCCTCCGGGACTGTCTAGCCTTTCCTACAATGAGCAGTTCTTC. Translating it yields CASSTPPGLSSLSYNEQFF.

The chain combines TRBV6-5 with TRBJ1-5; 7 bases agree with TRBD1. V was pared by 6 bases and J by 5 bases, with 4 bases of the junction left unmatched. Germline CDR1 and CDR2: MNHEY and SVGAGI. The CDR3 length is 13 residues. The CDR3 protein is CASSRTGDQPQHF. Written as DNA, the CDR3 is TGTGCCAGCAGCAGAACAGGGGATCAGCCCCAGCATTTT.